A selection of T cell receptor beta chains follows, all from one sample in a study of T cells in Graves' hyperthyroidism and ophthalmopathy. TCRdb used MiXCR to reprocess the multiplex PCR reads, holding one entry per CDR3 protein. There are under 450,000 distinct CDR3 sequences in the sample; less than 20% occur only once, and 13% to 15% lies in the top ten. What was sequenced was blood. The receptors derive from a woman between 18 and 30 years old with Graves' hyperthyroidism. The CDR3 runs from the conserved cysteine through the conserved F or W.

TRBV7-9	CASRPTGYRLSSTDTQYF
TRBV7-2	CASSPASGGYTDTQYF
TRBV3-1	CASRGSETSPYEQYF
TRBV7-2	CASSLAGTGETQYF
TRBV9	CASSAGYPSGNTIYF
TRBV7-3	CASSLPTLGGAGANVLTF
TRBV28	CASTIRDRGPEQYF
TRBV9	CASSVVPNQPQHF
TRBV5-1	CASSPRQGVNTEAFF
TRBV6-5	CASSYRGFGNTIYF
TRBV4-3	CASSQDQGVNTEAFF
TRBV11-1	CASSFTHAYNEQFF
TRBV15	CATSREDSSSDTQYF
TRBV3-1	CASSQGRRAGELFF
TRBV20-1	CSASRDRVGVQPQHF
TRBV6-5	CACSYPGGDEAFF
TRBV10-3	CAASSGQGDEQFF
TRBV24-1	CATSDLSSGASTDTQYF
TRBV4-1	CASSQGGSGSTDTQYF
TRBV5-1	CASSTNTLRSGNTIYF
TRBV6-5	CASSYSRTSSGEQYF
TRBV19	CASSIGPRYGYTF
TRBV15	CATSSPPWDIFYEQYF
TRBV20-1	CSARTTSGSRTGELFF
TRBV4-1	CASSQEDRYNTEAFF
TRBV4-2	CASSQEDQSSYNEQFF
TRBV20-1	CSARGSQGLYEQYF
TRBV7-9	CASSLASGRGTGELFF
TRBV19	CASSIVAGAYEQYF
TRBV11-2	CASSLAGNTIYF
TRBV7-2	CASSLVPGTETQYF
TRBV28	CASSFPLPGANVLTF
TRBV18	CASSPSANSNTEAFF
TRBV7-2	CASSLLAGNEAFF
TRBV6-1	CASSEVRDEKLFF
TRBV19	CASSLGIGGLADTQYF
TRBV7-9	CASSLVVTSDHNEQFF
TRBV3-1	CASSPRGPTEAFF
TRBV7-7	CASSSRTGRSRSNQPQHF
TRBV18	CASSPVGASGNTIYF
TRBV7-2	CASSYDRALRGYTF
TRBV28	CASSSTTRVEQFF
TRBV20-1	CSARDKGFPGNTIYF
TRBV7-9	CASSSRSQGPGNTIYF
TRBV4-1	CASSQERQGNTEAFF
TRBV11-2	CASSQSRGFPSTDTQYF
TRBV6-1	CASRTDRSSYNEQFF
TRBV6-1	CASSVTPGTDTGELFF
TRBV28	CASMLAVTYEQYF
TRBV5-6	CASSWGATLDEQYF
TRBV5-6	CASSLPPTGGPVNYGYTF
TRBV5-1	CASSLLGGGYEQYF
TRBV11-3	CASSPEAGKQFF
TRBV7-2	CASSPGGVVAEAFF
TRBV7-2	CASSSGLAGVQDEQYF
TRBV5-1	CASSSDPNTGELFF
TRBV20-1	CSATLGQPEKLFF
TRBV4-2	CVSSLGLFQETQYF
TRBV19	CASTLDRAGTGGYTF